This T cell receptor (beta chain) was captured in a study of shared clonotypes between healthy human individuals. Only in-frame clones appear in the TCRdb table, and some are missing; sequencing was by immunoSEQ multiplex PCR. The sample includes about 2 million clones, 85% to 95% of them seen just once. Germline loops: CDR1 SGHVS, CDR2 FQNEAQ. V was shortened by 0 bases and J by 0 bases, with 9 bases between the two germline ends. The CDR3 is 16 residues long. Material: naive CD4+ T cells sorted from blood. The subset: CD45RA+ positively selected. The chain has TRBV7-8 and TRBJ1-5; D may be TRBD1 (5 bases). The receptor's source is a man younger than 35 in good health. The chain's CDR3 is CASSLAPGLSNQPQHF. As DNA, the CDR3 is TGTGCCAGCAGCTTAGCCCCGGGGCTTAGCAATCAGCCCCAGCATTTT.